The 5 T cell receptor beta chains in this list originate from one sample, sequenced in a study of blood T cell repertoires in COVID-19. TCRdb's copy holds only in-frame clones and misses some; the assay was immunoSEQ multiplex PCR. The sample yields 130,000 to 150,000 clones, about 92% seen once. The specimen was peripheral blood. The receptors were sampled from a human donor in a cohort sampled during active COVID-19.

The gene calls are TRBV6-5 and TRBJ2-3; 9 bases align to TRBD1. Germline CDR1 is MNHEY and CDR2 is SVGAGI. Trimming removed 6 bases from V and 6 bases from J; junction bases left unmatched: 7. The CDR3 length is 14 residues. The CDR3 DNA follows: TGTGCCAGCAGAGGGACAGGGCGGCCGGATACGCAGTATTTT. It yields the protein CASRGTGRPDTQYF.

This sequence joins TRBV7-9 and TRBJ2-2; 8 bases are shared with TRBD1. The CDR3 has 14 amino acids. CDR1 is SEHNR and CDR2 is FQNEAQ in the germline V gene (reference sequence). Unmatched junction bases numbered 3, after V lost 5 bases and J lost 4 bases. The CDR3 DNA sequence: TGTGCCAGCAGCGGACAGGGAACCACCGGGGAGCTGTTTTTT. This encodes CASSGQGTTGELFF.

The gene calls are TRBV5-5 and TRBJ1-2, with TRBD1 matching over 7 bases. Germline values: CDR1 SGHKS, CDR2 YYEKEE (reference sequence). CDR3 length: 14 residues. V was pared by 6 bases and J by 8 bases, with 13 bases of the junction left unmatched. The CDR3 reads CASTPRDREVGYTF. The CDR3 DNA is TGTGCCAGCACCCCTCGGGACAGAGAGGTCGGCTACACCTTC.

The chain combines TRBV15 with TRBJ2-1; a possible D gene is TRBD1 (6 bases). The CDR3 extends over 14 amino acids. Germline CDR1 is LNHNV and CDR2 is YYDKDF (reference sequence). Trimming cost V 9 bases and J 4 bases, with 16 bases left between them. The CDR3 DNA is TGTGCCACGAGGGACACGGCGAAATACAATGAGCAGTTCTTC. This translates into CATRDTAKYNEQFF. Together with reference TRBV15 and TRBJ2-1, the CDR3 gives the full variable domain: DAMVIQNPRYQVTQFGKPVTLSCSQTLNHNVMYWYQQKSSQAPKLLFHYYDKDFNNEADTPDNFQSRRPNTSFCFLDIRSPGLGDTAMYLCATRDTAKYNEQFFGPGTRLTVL.

V and J are TRBV3-1 (or the pseudogene TRBV3-2) and TRBJ1-4; no clear D. The V and J ends lost 4 bases and 4 bases respectively, with 13 bases between them. The CDR3 totals 15 residues. Per germline, CDR1 LGHDT and CDR2 YNNKEL (reference sequence). The CDR3 DNA follows: TGTGCCAGCAGCCCCACCGTGGCCAGTAATGAAAAACTGTTTTTT. Amino acids: CASSPTVASNEKLFF.